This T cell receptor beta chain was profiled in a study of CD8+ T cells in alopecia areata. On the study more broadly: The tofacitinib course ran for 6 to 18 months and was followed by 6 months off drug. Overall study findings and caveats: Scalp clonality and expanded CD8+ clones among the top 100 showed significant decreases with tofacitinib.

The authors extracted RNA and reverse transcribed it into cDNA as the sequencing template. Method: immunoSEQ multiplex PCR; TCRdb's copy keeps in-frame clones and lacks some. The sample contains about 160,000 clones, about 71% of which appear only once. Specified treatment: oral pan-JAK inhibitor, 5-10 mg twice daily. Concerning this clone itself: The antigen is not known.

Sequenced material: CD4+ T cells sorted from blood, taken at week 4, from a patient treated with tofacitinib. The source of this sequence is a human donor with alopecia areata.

The DNA for the CDR3 is TGTGCCAGCAGTCCCTCCCTGGGGGAGCAGTACTTC. This gives the protein CASSPSLGEQYF. The gene calls are TRBV6-6 and TRBJ2-7; unclear D gene. CDR1 is MNHNY, CDR2 SVGAGI, per germline (reference sequence). Trimming stripped 5 bases from V and 7 bases from J, with 12 bases between. The length of the CDR3 is 12 residues.